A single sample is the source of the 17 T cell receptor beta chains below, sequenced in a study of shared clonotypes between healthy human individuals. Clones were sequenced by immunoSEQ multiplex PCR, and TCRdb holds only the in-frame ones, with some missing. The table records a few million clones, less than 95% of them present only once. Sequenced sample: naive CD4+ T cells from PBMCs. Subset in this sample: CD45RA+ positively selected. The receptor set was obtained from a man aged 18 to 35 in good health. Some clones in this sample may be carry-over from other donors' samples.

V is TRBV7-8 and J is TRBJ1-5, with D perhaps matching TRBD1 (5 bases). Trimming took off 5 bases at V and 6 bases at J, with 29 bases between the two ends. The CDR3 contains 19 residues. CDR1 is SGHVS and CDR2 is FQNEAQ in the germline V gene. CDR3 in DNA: TGTGCCAGCAGCCCCGATTGGGGGATGGTAGGGAGGAGGGGTCAGCCCCAGCATTTT. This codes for CASSPDWGMVGRRGQPQHF.

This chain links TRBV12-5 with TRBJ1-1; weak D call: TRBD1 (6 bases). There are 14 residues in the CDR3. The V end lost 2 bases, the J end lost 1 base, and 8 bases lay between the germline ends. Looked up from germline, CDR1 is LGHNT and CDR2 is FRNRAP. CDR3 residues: CASGLSGQNTEAFF. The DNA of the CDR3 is TGTGCTAGTGGTTTGTCGGGACAGAACACTGAAGCTTTCTTT.

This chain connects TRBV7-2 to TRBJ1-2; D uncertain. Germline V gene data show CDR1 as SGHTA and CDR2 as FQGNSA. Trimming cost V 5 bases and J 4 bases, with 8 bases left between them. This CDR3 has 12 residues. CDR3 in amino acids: CASSLQIYGYTF. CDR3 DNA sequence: TGTGCCAGCAGCCTTCAGATCTATGGCTACACCTTC.

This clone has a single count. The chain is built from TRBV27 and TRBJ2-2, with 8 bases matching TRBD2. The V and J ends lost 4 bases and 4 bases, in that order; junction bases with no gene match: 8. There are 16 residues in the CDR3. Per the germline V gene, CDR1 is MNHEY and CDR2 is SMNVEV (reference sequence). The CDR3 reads CASSSLGLAPTGELFF. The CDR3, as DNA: TGTGCCAGCAGTTCCCTCGGACTAGCCCCCACCGGGGAGCTGTTTTTT.

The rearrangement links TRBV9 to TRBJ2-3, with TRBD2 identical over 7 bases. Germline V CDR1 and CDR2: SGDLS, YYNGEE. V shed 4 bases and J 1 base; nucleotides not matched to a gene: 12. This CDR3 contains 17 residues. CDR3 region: CASSLSAGEGGTDTQYF. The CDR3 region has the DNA TGTGCCAGCAGCCTTTCGGCGGGAGAGGGAGGCACAGATACGCAGTATTTT.

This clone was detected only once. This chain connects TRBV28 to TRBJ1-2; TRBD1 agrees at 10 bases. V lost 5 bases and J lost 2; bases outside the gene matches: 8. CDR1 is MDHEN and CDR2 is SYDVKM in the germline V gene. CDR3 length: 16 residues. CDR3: CASSRISGQGNYGYTF. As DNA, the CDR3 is TGTGCCAGCAGTCGTATTTCGGGACAGGGGAACTATGGCTACACCTTC.

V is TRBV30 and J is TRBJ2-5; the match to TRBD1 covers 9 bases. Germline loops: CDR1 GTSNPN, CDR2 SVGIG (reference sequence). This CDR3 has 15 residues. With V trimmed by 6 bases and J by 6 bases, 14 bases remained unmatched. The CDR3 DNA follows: TGTGCCTGCAGACCCCGGGACAGGGAGTTGAAGACCCAGTACTTC. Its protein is CACRPRDRELKTQYF.

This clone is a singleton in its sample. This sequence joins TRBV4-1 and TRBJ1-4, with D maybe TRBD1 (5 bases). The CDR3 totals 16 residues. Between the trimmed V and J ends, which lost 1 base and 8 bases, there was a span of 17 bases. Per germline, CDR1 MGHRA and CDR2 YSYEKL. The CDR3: CASSQGQGTQAEKLFF. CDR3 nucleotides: TGCGCCAGCAGCCAAGGACAAGGGACCCAAGCCGAAAAACTGTTTTTT.

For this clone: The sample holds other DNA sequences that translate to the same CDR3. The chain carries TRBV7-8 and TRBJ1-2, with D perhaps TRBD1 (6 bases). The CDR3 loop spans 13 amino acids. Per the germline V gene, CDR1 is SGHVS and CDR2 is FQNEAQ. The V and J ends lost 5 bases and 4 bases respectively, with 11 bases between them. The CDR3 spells CASSPGGGYGYTF. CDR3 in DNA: TGTGCCAGCAGCCCTGGGGGCGGCTATGGCTACACCTTC.

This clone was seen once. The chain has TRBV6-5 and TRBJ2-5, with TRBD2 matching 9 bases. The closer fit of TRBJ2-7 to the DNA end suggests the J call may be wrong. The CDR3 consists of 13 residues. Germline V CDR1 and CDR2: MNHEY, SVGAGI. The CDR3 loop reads CASSPTSGYEQYF. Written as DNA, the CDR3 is TGTGCCAGCAGTCCGACTAGCGGCTACGAGCAGTACTTC.

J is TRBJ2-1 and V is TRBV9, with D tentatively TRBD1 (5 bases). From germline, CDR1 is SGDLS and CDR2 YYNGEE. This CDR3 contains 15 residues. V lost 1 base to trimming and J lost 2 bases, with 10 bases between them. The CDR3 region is CASSVPGSTYNEQFF. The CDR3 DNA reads TGTGCCAGCAGCGTACCAGGGTCCACCTACAATGAGCAGTTCTTC. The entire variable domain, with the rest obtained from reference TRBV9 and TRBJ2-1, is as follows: DSGVTQTPKHLITATGQRVTLRCSPRSGDLSVYWYQQSLDQGLQFLIQYYNGEERAKGNILERFSAQQFPDLHSELNLSSLELGDSALYFCASSVPGSTYNEQFFGPGTRLTVL.

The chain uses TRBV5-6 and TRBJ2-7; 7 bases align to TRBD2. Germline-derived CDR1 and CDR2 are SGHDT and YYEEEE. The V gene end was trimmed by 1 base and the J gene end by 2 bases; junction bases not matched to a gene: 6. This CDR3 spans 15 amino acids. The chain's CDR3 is CASSLSLAVAYEQYF. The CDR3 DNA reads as TGTGCCAGCAGCTTGAGCCTAGCGGTTGCCTACGAGCAGTACTTC. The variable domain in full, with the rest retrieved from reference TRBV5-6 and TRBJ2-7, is DAGVTQSPTHLIKTRGQQVTLRCSPKSGHDTVSWYQQALGQGPQFIFQYYEEEERQRGNFPDRFSGHQFPNYSSELNVNALLLGDSALYLCASSLSLAVAYEQYFGPGTRLTVT.

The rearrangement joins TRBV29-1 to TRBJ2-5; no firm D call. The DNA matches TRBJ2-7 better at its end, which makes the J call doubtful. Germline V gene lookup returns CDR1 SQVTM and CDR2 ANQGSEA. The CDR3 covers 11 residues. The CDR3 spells CSVVLDSEQYF. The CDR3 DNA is TGCAGCGTTGTACTCGACTCCGAGCAGTACTTC.

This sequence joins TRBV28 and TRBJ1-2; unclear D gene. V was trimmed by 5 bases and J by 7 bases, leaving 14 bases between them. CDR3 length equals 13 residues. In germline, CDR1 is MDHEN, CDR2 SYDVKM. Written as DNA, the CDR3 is TGTGCCAGCAGTCCCCGGGTCCGGGGTGGCTACACCTTC. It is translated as CASSPRVRGGYTF.

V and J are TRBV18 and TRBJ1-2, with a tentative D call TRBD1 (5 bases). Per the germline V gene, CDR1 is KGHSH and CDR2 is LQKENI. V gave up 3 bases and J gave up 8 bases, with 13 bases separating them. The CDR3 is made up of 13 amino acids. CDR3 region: CASSPGNRDGYTF. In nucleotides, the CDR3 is TGTGCCAGCTCACCTGGCAACCGGGACGGCTACACCTTC.

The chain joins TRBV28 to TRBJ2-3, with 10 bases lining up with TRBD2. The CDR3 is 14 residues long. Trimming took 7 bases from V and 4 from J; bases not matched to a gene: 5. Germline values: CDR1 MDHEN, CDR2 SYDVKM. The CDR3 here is CASNPSGRADTQYF. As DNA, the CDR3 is TGTGCCAGCAACCCTAGCGGGAGAGCAGATACGCAGTATTTT. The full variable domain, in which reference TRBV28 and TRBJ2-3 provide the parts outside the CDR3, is DVKVTQSSRYLVKRTGEKVFLECVQDMDHENMFWYRQDPGLGLRLIYFSYDVKMKEKGDIPEGYSVSREKKERFSLILESASTNQTSMYLCASNPSGRADTQYFGPGTRLTVL.

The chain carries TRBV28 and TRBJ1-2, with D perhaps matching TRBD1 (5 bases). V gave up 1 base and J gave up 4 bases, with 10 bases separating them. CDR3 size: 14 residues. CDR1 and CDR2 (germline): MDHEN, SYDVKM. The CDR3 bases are TGTGCCAGCAGTTTATTGGCGGGGACCTATGGCTACACCTTC. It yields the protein CASSLLAGTYGYTF.